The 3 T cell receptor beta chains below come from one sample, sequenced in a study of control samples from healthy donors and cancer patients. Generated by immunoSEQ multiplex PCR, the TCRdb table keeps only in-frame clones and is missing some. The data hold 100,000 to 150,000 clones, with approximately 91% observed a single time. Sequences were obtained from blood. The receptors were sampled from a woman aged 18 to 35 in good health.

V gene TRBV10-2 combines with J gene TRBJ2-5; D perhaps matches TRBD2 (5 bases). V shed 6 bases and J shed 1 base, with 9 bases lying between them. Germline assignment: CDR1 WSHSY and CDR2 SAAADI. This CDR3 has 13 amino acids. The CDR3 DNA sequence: TGCGCCAGCAGGCCCGGACTCCAAGAGACCCAGTACTTC. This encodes CASRPGLQETQYF.

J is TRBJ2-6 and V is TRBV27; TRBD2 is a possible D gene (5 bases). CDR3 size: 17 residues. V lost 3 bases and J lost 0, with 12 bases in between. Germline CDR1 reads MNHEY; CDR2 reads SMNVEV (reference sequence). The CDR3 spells CASSFGLGSSGANVLTF. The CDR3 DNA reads TGTGCCAGCAGTTTTGGGCTGGGGAGCTCTGGGGCCAACGTCCTGACTTTC.

The DNA of the CDR3 is TGTGCCAGCAGCTCTAGAAGGGAAGCTAATGGCTACACCTTC. Amino acids: CASSSRREANGYTF. The chain employs TRBV7-2 and TRBJ1-2; no clear D. The CDR3 is 14 amino acids. V dropped 4 bases and J dropped 6 bases, with 15 bases sitting between them. CDR1 and CDR2 from the germline V gene are SGHTA and FQGNSA.